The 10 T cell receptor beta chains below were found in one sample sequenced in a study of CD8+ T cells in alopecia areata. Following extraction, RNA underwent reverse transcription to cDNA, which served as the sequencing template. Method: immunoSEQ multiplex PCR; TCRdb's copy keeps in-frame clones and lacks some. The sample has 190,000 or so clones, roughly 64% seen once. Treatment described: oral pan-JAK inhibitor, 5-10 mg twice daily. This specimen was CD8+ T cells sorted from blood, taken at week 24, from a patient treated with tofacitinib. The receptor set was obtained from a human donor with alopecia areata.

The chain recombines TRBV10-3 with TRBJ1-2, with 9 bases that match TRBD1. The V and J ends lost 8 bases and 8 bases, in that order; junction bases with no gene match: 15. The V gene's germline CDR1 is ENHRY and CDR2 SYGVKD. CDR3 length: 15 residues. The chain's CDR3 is CAIAEPKRTGVGYTF. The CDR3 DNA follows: TGTGCCATCGCGGAACCAAAACGGACAGGGGTGGGCTACACCTTC.

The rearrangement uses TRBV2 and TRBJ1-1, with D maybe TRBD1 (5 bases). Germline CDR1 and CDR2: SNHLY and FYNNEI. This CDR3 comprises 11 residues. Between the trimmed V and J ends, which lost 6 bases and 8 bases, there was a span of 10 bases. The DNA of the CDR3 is TGTGCCAGCAGGGACACCCTCGAAGCTTTCTTT. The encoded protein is CASRDTLEAFF.

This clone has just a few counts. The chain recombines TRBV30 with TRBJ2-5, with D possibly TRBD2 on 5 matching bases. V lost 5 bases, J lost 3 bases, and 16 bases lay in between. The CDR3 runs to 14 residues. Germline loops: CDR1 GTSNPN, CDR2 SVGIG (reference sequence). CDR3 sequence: CAWGRELGKETQYF. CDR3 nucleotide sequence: TGTGCCTGGGGCCGGGAATTAGGGAAAGAGACCCAGTACTTC.

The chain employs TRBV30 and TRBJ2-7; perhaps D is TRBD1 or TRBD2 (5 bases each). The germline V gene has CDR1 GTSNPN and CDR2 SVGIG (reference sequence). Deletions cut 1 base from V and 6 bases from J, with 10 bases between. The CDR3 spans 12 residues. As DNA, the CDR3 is TGTGCCTGGAGTGGGGACGGAGGCGAGCAGTACTTC. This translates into CAWSGDGGEQYF.

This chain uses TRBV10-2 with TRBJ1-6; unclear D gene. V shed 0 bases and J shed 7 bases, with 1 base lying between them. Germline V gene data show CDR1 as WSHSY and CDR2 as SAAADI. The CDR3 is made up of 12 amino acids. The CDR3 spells CASSESNSPLHF. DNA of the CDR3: TGCGCCAGCAGTGAGTCGAATTCACCCCTCCACTTT.

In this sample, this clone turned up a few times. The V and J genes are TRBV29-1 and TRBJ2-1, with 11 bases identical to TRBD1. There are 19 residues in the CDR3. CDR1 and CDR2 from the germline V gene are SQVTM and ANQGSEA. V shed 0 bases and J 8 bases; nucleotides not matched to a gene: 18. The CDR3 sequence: CSVEDQTAGTGGVIDEQFF. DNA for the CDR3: TGCAGCGTTGAAGATCAGACCGCCGGGACAGGGGGGGTTATAGATGAGCAGTTCTTC.

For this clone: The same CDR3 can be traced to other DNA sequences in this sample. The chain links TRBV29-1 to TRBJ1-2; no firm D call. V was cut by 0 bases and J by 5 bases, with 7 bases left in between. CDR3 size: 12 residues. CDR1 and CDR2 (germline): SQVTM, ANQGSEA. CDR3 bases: TGCAGCGTTGAAGACAGGAATTATGGCTACACCTTC. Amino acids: CSVEDRNYGYTF.

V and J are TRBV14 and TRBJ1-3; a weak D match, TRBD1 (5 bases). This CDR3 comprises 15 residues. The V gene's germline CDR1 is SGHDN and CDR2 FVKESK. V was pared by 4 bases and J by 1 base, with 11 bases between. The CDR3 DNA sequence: TGTGCCAGCAGCCTCAGGGAAGGGTCTGGAAACACCATATATTTT. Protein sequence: CASSLREGSGNTIYF.

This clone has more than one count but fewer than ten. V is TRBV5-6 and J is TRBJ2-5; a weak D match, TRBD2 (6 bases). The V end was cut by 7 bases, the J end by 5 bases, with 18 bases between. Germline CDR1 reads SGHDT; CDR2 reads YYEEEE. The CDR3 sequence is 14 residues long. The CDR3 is CASVEAGTRETQYF. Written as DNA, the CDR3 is TGTGCCAGCGTTGAAGCAGGGACTCGCGAGACCCAGTACTTC.

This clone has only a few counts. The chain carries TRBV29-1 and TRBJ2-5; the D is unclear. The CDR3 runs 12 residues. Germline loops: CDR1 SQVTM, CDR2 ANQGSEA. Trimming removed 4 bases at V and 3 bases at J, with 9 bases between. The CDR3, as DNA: TGCAGCGTTGCGGAGCGAGAAGAGACCCAGTACTTC. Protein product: CSVAEREETQYF.